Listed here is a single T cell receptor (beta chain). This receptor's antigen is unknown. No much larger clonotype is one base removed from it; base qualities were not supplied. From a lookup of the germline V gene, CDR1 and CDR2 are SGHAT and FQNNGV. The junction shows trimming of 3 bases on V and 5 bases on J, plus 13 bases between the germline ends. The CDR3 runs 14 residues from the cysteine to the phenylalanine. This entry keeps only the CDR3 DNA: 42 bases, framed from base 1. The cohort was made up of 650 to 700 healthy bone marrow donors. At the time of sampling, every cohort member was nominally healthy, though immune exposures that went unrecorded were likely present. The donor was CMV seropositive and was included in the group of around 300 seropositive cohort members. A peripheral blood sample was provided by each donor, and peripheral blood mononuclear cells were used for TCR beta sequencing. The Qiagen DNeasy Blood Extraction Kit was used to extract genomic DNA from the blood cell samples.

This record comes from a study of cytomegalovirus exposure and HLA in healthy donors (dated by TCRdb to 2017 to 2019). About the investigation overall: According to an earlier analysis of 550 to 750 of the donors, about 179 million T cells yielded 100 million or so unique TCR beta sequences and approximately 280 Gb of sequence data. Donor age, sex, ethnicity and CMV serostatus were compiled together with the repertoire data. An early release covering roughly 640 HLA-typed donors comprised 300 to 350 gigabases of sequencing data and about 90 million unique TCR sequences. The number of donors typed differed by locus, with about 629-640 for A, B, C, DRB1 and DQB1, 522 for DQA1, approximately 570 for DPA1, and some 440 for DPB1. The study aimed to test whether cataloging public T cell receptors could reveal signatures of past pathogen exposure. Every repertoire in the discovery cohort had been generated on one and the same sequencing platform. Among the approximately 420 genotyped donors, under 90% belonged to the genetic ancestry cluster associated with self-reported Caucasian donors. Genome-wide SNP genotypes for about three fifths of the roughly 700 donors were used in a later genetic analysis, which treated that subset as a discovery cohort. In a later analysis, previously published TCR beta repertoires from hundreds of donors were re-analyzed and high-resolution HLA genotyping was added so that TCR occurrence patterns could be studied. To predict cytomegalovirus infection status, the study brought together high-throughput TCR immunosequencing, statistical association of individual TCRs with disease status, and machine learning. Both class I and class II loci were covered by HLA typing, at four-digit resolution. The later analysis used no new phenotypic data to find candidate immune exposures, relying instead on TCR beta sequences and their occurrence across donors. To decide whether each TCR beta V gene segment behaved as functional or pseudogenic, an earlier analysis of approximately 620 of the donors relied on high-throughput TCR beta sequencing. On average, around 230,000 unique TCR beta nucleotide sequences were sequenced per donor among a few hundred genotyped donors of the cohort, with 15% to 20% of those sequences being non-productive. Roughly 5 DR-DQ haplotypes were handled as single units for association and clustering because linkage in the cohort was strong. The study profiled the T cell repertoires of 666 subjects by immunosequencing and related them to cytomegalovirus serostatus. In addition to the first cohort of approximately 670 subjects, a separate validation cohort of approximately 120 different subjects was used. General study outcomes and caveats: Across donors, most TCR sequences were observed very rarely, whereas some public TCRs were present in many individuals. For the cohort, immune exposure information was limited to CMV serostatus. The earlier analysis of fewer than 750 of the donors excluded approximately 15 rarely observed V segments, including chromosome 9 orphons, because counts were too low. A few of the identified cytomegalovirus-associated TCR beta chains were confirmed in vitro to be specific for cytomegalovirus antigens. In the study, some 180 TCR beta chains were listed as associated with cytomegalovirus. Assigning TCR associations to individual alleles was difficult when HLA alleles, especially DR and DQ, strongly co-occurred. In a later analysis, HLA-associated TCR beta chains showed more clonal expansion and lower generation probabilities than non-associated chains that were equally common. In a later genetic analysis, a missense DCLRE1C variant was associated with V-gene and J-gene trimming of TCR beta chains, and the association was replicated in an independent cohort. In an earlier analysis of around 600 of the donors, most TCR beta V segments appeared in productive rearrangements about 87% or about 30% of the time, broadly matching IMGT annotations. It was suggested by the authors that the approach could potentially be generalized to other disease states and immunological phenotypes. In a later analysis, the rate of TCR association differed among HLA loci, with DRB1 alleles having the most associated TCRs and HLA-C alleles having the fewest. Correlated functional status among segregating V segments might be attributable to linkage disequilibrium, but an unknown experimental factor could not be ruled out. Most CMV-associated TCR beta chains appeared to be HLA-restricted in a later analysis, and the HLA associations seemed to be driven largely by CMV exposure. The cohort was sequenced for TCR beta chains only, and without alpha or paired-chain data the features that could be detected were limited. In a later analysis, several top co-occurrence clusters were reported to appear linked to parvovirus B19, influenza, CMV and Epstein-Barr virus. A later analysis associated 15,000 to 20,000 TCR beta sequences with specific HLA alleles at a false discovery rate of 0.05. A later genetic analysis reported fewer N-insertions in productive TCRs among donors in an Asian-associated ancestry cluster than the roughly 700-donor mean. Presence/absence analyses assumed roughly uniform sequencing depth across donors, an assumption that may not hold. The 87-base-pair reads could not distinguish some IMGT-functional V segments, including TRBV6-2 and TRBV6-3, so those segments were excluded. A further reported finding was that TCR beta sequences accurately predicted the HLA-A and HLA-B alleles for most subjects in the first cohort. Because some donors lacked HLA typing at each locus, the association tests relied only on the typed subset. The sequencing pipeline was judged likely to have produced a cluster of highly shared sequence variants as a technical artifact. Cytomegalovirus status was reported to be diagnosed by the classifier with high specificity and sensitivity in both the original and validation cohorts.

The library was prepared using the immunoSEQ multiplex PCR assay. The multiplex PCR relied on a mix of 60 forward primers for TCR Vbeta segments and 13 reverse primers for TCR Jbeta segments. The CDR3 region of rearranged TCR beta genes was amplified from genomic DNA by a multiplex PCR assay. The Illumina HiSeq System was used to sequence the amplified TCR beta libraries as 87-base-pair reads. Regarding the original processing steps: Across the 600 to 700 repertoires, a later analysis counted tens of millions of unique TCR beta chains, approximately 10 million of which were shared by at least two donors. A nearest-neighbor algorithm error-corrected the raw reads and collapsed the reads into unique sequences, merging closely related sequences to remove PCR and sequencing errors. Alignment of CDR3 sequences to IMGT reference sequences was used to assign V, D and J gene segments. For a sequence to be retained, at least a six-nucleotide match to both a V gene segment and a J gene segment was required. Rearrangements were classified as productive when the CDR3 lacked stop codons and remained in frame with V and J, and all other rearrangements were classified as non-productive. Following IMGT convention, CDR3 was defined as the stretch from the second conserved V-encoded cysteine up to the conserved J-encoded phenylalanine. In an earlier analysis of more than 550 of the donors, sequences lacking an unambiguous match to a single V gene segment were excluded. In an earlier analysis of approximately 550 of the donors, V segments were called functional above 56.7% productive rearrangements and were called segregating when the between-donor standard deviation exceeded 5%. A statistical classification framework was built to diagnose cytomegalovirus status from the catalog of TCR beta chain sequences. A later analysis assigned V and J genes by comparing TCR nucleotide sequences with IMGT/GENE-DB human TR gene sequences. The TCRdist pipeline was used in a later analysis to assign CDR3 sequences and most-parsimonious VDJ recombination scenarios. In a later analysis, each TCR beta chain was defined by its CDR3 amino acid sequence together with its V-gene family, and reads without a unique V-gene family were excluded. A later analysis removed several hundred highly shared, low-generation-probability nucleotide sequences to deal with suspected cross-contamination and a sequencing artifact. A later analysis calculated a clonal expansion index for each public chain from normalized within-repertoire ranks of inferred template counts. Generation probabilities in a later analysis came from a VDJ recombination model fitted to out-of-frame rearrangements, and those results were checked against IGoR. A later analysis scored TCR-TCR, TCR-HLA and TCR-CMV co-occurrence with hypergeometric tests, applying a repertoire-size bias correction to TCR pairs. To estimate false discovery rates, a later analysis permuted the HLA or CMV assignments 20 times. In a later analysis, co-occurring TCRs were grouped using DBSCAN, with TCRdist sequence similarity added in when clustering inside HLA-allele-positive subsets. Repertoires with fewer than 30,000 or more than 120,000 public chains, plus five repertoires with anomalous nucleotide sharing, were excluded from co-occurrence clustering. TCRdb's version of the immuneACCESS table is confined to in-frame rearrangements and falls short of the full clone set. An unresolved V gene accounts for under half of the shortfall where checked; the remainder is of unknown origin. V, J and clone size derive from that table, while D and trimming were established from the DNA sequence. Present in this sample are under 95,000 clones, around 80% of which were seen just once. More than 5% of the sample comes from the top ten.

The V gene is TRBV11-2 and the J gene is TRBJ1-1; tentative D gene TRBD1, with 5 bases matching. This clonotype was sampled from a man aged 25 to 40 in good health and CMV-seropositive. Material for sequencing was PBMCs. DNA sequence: TGTGCCAGCAGCTTGGGGCCCTCTAGTACTGAAGCTTTCTTT. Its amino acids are CASSLGPSSTEAFF.